These T cell receptor beta chains were read from a single sample in a study of beta chain features in type 1 diabetes. Sequencing was performed with immunoSEQ multiplex PCR; in TCRdb, only in-frame clones are kept and a portion is missing. The table lists fewer than 150,000 clones, 6.9% of them singletons. The sample comprised central memory CD4+ T cells from blood. The receptor source for this set is a woman between 25 and 40 years old in good health. Both conserved end residues are part of each CDR3. D genes are given only for firm matches. Only some rows state a clone size, as once, few, many or a class for expanded clones.

J: TRBJ2-7
size: few
V: TRBV10-2
D: .
DNA: TGCGCCAGCAGAAAGGGTCGAGACAGCTCCTCCTACGAGCAGTACTTC
CDR3: CASRKGRDSSSYEQYF

J: TRBJ2-7
size: .
V: TRBV28
D: .
DNA: TGTGCCAGCAGCCGACCCGGACAGCCCCAGTACTTC
CDR3: CASSRPGQPQYF

J: TRBJ2-1
size: few
V: TRBV5-6
D: .
DNA: TGTGCCAGCAGTCAGGGGTATGAGCAGTTCTTC
CDR3: CASSQGYEQFF

J: TRBJ2-7
size: few
V: TRBV6-6
D: .
DNA: TGTGCCAGCAGTGCGGGGTACTACGAGCAGTACTTC
CDR3: CASSAGYYEQYF

J: TRBJ2-7
size: few
V: TRBV4-3
D: TRBD1
DNA: TGCGCCAGCAGCCAGTCCGGGACAGGGGATGGCGAGCAGTACTTC
CDR3: CASSQSGTGDGEQYF

J: TRBJ1-2
size: few
V: TRBV28
D: .
DNA: TGTGCCAGCAGTTTAGGGTTCGGGGGCTACACCTTC
CDR3: CASSLGFGGYTF

J: TRBJ2-1
size: once
V: TRBV5-1
D: .
DNA: TGCGCCAGCAGACTAGCCGCTTCAAATGAGCAGTTCTTC
CDR3: CASRLAASNEQFF

J: TRBJ1-2
size: few
V: TRBV7-2
D: .
DNA: TGTGCCAGCAGCTTAATCGCAGGTTTTAACTATGGCTACACCTTC
CDR3: CASSLIAGFNYGYTF

J: TRBJ1-1
size: .
V: TRBV28
D: TRBD1
DNA: TGTGCCAGCAGAATCGGGACAGGTATGAACACTGAAGCTTTCTTT
CDR3: CASRIGTGMNTEAFF

J: TRBJ2-7
size: .
V: TRBV28
D: TRBD2
DNA: TGTGCCAGCAGTTCACCCCATTCAACTAGCGGGAGGCGCTACGAGCAGTACTTC
CDR3: CASSSPHSTSGRRYEQYF

J: TRBJ2-7
size: few
V: TRBV4-2
D: .
DNA: TGTGCCAGCAGCCAGGATCAGGCCACCTACGAGCAGTACTTC
CDR3: CASSQDQATYEQYF

J: TRBJ1-5
size: few
V: TRBV5-6
D: .
DNA: TGTGCCAGCAGCTTGGGGCCAGGGGCCCCCCATCAGCCCCAGCATTTT
CDR3: CASSLGPGAPHQPQHF

J: TRBJ2-5
size: .
V: TRBV19
D: .
DNA: TGTGCCAGTAGTGACTCCTGGAATTACCAAGAGACCCAGTACTTC
CDR3: CASSDSWNYQETQYF

J: TRBJ2-1
size: few
V: TRBV7-2
D: .
DNA: TGTGCCAGCGGCGGTTGGAATGAGCAGTTCTTC
CDR3: CASGGWNEQFF

J: TRBJ1-1
size: many
V: TRBV30
D: .
DNA: TGTGCCTCCCGGACAGTCCTGAACACTGAAGCTTTCTTT
CDR3: CASRTVLNTEAFF

J: TRBJ2-1
size: .
V: TRBV9
D: .
DNA: TGTGCCAGCAGCGTAGAGATTAGCGGTTGGGGGAACTACAATGAGCAGTTCTTC
CDR3: CASSVEISGWGNYNEQFF

J: TRBJ1-1
size: .
V: TRBV18
D: .
DNA: TGTGCCAGCTCACCTGCACAGAGGAACACTGAAGCTTTCTTT
CDR3: CASSPAQRNTEAFF

J: TRBJ2-5
size: many
V: TRBV7-2
D: TRBD2
DNA: TGTGCCAGCAGCTACCTAGCGGGAGAGGGGACCCAGTACTTC
CDR3: CASSYLAGEGTQYF

J: TRBJ2-7
size: many
V: TRBV5-1
D: .
DNA: TGCGCCAGCAGCTTGGAACTAGCTGGGGGAGCGTACTTC
CDR3: CASSLELAGGAYF

J: TRBJ2-1
size: .
V: TRBV19
D: TRBD2
DNA: TGTGCCAGTAGTCCCGGGACTAGCGGGAGCATGCAGACGCAGTTCTTC
CDR3: CASSPGTSGSMQTQFF

J: TRBJ2-3
size: .
V: TRBV19
D: TRBD2
DNA: TGTGCCAGTAGTATAGTTTCTGGACTAGCGGGATCAGATACGCAGTATTTT
CDR3: CASSIVSGLAGSDTQYF

J: TRBJ2-7
size: .
V: TRBV7-9
D: .
DNA: TGTGCCAGCAGCTTAGCGGCGGCAGGGTCCTACGAGCAGTACTTC
CDR3: CASSLAAAGSYEQYF

J: TRBJ2-1
size: many
V: TRBV5-1
D: .
DNA: TGCGCCAGCAGCCCCCTCATGGACTCTGAGCAGTTCTTC
CDR3: CASSPLMDSEQFF

J: TRBJ2-3
size: many
V: TRBV4-2
D: TRBD2
DNA: TGTGCCAGCAGCCCTGGGACTAGCGGCACAGATACGCAGTATTTT
CDR3: CASSPGTSGTDTQYF

J: TRBJ1-1
size: few
V: TRBV28
D: .
DNA: TGTGCCAGCAGTATCGCCGGACAGATCCGATCTTCGGGCACTGAAGCTTTCTTT
CDR3: CASSIAGQIRSSGTEAFF

J: TRBJ1-1
size: few
V: TRBV29-1
D: .
DNA: TGCAGCGTTGAATCGGGAGTAGGTGTGCCCACTGAAGCTTTCTTT
CDR3: CSVESGVGVPTEAFF

J: TRBJ2-1
size: .
V: TRBV27
D: .
DNA: TGTGCCAGCAGTTTATCGCTAAGCCGCTCCTACAATGAGCAGTTCTTC
CDR3: CASSLSLSRSYNEQFF

J: TRBJ1-5
size: many
V: TRBV29-1
D: .
DNA: TGCAGCGTGGCCGAGGGCAACAATCAGCCCCAGCATTTT
CDR3: CSVAEGNNQPQHF

J: TRBJ2-3
size: .
V: TRBV11-2
D: TRBD2
DNA: TGTGCCAGCAAACCGTGGGCGGGAGGGCCGGGCGATACGCAGTATTTT
CDR3: CASKPWAGGPGDTQYF

J: TRBJ2-6
size: .
V: TRBV7-2
D: TRBD1
DNA: TGTGCCAGCAGCCTAGGGACAGGGGGCAGGGGGGCCAACGTCCTGACTTTC
CDR3: CASSLGTGGRGANVLTF

J: TRBJ2-1
size: .
V: TRBV25-1
D: TRBD2
DNA: TGTGCCAGCAGTCCAACTAGCGGGAATGAGCAGTTCTTC
CDR3: CASSPTSGNEQFF